This T cell receptor beta chain was sequenced during a study of blood T cells in healthy people across ages. The CDR3 is made up of 14 amino acids. CDR1 and CDR2 (germline): SEHNR, FQNEAQ (reference sequence). The second PCR ran about 6 to 11 cycles with a sample-barcoded 5' primer and J-beta primers. Researchers report that a template-switch adaptor with 12 random nucleotides tagged each cDNA molecule. From the 5' RACE reads, TCRdb called clonotypes with MiXCR, one entry per CDR3 protein. Counted here are some 700,000 distinct CDR3 sequences, about 20% occurring once; the ten biggest clones make up less than 25%. Extraction of total RNA produced a minimum of 5.5 micrograms from each sample. A note on this clonotype: Its antigen is unknown. At one end, the junction sequence differs from germline, possibly due to a read error.

Points from the study as a whole: Higher diversity, along with more naive CD4+ cells, distinguished long-lived donors from aged donors. Samples with more naive T cells showed higher observed beta diversity.

The TCR comes from a man in his 70s in good health. Input material: blood. This chain joins TRBV7-9 and TRBJ1-1; 7 bases match TRBD1. CDR3 sequence (DNA): TGTGCCAGCAGTCTTAGGGGGCCCGACACTGAAGCTTCCTTT. Its translation is CASSLRGPDTEASF. Full variable domain (outside the CDR3, taken from reference TRBV7-9 and TRBJ1-1): DTGVSQNPRHKITKRGQNVTFRCDPISEHNRLYWYRQTLGQGPEFLTYFQNEAQLEKSRLLSDRFSAERPKGSFSTLEIQRTEQGDSAMYLCASSLRGPDTEASFGQGTRLTVV.